Below, 7 T cell receptor beta chains from the same sample are listed, as sequenced in a study of cytomegalovirus exposure and HLA in healthy donors. The PCR contained 60 Vbeta and 13 Jbeta primers. Measured with immunoSEQ multiplex PCR; TCRdb has only the in-frame clones, and not every one. The profile shows 65,000 to 100,000 clones, roughly 80% of them singletons. The sequencing sample was made of PBMCs. These receptors all stem from a man aged 35 to 55 in good health and CMV-seronegative.

V usage is TRBV5-1 and J usage is TRBJ2-1; 11 bases are a match to TRBD1. The CDR3 is made up of 16 amino acids. J lost 5 bases, V lost 4 bases, and 8 bases had no gene match. The V gene's germline CDR1 is SGHRS and CDR2 YFSETQ. CDR3 DNA: TGCGCCAGCAGCCTTCCGGACAGGGGGCTCGACAATGAGCAGTTCTTC. Protein: CASSLPDRGLDNEQFF.

Only one count was recorded for this clone. The gene calls are TRBV5-1 and TRBJ1-3, with TRBD1 as a possible D gene (6 bases). The V gene's germline CDR1 is SGHRS and CDR2 YFSETQ. This CDR3 is built from 15 residues. V gave up 4 bases and J gave up 0 bases, with 11 bases separating them. In DNA, the CDR3 is TGCGCCAGCAGCGCGGGGGCTATCTCTGGAAACACCATATATTTT. Amino acid sequence: CASSAGAISGNTIYF. Drawing the rest from reference TRBV5-1 and TRBJ1-3, the complete variable domain is KAGVTQTPRYLIKTRGQQVTLSCSPISGHRSVSWYQQTPGQGLQFLFEYFSETQRNKGNFPGRFSGRQFSNSRSEMNVSTLELGDSALYLCASSAGAISGNTIYFGEGSWLTVV.

This sequence joins TRBV4-1 and TRBJ1-1, with 9 positions matching TRBD1. The germline V gene encodes CDR1 MGHRA and CDR2 YSYEKL. CDR3 length: 15 residues. V lost 4 bases, J lost 1 base, and 4 bases stayed unmatched. CDR3 nucleotide sequence: TGCGCCAGCAGCCTCTGGGACAGGGAGAACACTGAAGCTTTCTTT. Translation gives CASSLWDRENTEAFF.

The V gene is TRBV6-6, the J gene TRBJ1-1; D possibly corresponds to TRBD1 (6 bases). Trimming stripped 0 bases from V and 4 bases from J, with 12 bases between. This CDR3 contains 15 residues. Germline CDR1 is MNHNY and CDR2 is SVGAGI (reference sequence). CDR3 protein: CASSYSRGGVTEAFF. The CDR3 DNA reads as TGTGCCAGCAGTTACTCGAGAGGGGGGGTCACTGAAGCTTTCTTT.

The chain uses TRBV4-2 and TRBJ2-1; no definite D call. The CDR3 length is 13 residues. Trimming took off 4 bases at V and 8 bases at J, with 12 bases between the two ends. Germline assignment: CDR1 LGHNA and CDR2 YNFKEQ. The CDR3 region is CASSPKTRYEQFF. CDR3 bases: TGTGCCAGCAGCCCTAAAACCCGTTATGAGCAGTTCTTC.

The chain recombines TRBV5-1 with TRBJ1-4, with TRBD1 matching 9 bases. The trim removed 3 bases at V and 5 bases at J, leaving 5 bases unmatched. In germline, CDR1 is SGHRS, CDR2 YFSETQ. The CDR3 is 15 amino acids. CDR3 bases: TGCGCCAGCAGCTCCGGGACAGGGATCAATGAAAAACTGTTTTTT. Its protein product is CASSSGTGINEKLFF.

J is TRBJ2-7 and V is TRBV15; D is unresolved. CDR1 LNHNV and CDR2 YYDKDF come from the germline V gene (reference sequence). The CDR3 extends over 13 amino acids. The V end lost 4 bases, the J end lost 1 base, and 8 bases lay between the germline ends. The CDR3 nucleotides read TGTGCCACCAGCAAAACAGTTTCCTACGAGCAGTACTTC. Amino acids: CATSKTVSYEQYF.